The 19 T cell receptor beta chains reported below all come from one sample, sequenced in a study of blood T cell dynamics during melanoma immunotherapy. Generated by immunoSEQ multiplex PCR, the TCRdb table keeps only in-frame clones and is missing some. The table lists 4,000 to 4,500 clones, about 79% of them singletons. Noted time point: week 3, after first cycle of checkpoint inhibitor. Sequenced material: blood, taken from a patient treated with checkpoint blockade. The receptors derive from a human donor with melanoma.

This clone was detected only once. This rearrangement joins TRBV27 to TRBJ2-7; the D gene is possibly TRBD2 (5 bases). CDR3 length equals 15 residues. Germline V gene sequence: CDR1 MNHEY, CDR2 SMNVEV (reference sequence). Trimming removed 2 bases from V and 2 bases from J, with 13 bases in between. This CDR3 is CASSLDIRGAYEQYF. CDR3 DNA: TGTGCCAGCAGTTTAGACATCCGGGGAGCCTACGAGCAGTACTTC.

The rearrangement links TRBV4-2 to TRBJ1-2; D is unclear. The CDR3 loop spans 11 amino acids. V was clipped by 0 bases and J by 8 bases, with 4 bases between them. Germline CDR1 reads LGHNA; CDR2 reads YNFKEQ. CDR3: CASSQEHGYTF. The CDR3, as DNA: TGTGCCAGCAGCCAAGAACACGGCTACACCTTC.

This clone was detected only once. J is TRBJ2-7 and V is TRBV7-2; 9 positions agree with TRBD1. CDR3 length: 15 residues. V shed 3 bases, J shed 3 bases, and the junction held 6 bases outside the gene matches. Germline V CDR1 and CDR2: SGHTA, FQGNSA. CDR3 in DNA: TGTGCCAGCAGCTTTACCGGGACAGGGATCTACGAGCAGTACTTC. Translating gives CASSFTGTGIYEQYF.

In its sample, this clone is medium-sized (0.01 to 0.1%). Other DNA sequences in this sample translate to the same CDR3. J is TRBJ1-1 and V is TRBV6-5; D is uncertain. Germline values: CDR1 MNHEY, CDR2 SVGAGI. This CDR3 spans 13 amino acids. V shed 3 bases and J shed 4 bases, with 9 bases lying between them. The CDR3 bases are TGTGCCAGCAGTTATTCGGAGGTCACTGAAGCTTTCTTT. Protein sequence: CASSYSEVTEAFF.

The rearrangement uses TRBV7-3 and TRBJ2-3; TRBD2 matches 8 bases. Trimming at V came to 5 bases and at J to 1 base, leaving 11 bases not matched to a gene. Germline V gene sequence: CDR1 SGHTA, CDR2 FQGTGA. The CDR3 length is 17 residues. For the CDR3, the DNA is TGTGCCAGCAGCCCCGGTTTCGGGCGGGGGGGCACAGATACGCAGTATTTT. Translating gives CASSPGFGRGGTDTQYF. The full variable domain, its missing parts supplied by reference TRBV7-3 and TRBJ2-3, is GAGVSQTPSNKVTEKGKYVELRCDPISGHTALYWYRQSLGQGPEFLIYFQGTGAADDSGLPNDRFFAVRPEGSVSTLKIQRTERGDSAVYLCASSPGFGRGGTDTQYFGPGTRLTVL.

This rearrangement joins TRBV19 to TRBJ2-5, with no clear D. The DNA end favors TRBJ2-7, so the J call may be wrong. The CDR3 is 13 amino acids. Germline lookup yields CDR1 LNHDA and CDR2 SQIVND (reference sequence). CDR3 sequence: CASSSSVSYEQYF. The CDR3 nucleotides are TGTGCCAGTAGTTCTAGTGTTTCCTACGAGCAGTACTTC.

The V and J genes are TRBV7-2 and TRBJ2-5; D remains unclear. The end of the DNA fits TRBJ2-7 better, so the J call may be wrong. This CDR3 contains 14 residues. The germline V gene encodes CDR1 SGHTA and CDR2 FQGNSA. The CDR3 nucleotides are TGTGCCAGCAGCTTCCCCGGACGGTCCTACGAGCAGTACTTC. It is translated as CASSFPGRSYEQYF.

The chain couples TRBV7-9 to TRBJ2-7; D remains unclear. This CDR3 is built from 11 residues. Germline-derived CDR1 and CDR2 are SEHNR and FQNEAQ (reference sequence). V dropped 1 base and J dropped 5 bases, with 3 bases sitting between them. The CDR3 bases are TGTGCCAGCAGCTTAGGGGACGAGCAGTACTTC. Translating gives CASSLGDEQYF.

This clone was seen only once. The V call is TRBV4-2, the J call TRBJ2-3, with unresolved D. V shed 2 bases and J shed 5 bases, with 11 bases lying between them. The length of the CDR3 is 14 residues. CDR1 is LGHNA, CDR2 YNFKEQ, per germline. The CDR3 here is CASSQNTLGDTQYF. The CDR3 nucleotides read TGTGCCAGCAGCCAAAACACACTGGGAGATACGCAGTATTTT.

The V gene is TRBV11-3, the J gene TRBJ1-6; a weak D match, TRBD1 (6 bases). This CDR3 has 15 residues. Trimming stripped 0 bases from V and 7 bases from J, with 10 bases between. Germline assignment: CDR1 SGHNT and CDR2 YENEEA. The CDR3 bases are TGTGCCAGCAGCTTAGATTCAGGGGAGAATTCACCCCTCCACTTT. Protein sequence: CASSLDSGENSPLHF.

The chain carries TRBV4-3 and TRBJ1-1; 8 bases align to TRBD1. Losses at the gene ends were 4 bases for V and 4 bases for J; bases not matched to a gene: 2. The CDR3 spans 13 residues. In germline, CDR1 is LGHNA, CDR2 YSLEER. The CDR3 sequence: CASSLTGGTEAFF. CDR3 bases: TGCGCCAGCAGCCTTACAGGGGGCACTGAAGCTTTCTTT.

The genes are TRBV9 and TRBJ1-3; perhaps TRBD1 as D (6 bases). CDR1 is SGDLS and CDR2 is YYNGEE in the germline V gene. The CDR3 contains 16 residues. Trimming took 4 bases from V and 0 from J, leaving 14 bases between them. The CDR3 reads CASSPRGALSGNTIYF. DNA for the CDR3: TGTGCCAGCAGCCCCCGGGGGGCGCTCTCTGGAAACACCATATATTTT.

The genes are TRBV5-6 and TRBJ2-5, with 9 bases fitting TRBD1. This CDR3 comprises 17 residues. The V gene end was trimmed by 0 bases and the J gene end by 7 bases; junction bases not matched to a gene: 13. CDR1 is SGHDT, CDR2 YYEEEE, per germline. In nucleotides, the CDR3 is TGTGCCAGCAGCTTGGAGGACAGGGGTCTAACGGTACGGACCCAGTACTTC. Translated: CASSLEDRGLTVRTQYF.

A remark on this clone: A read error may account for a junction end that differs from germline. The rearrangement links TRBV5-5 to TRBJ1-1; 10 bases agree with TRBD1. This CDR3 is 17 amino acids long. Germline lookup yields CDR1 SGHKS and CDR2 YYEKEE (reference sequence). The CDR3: CASSQDWGQGTDTEAFF. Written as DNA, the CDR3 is TGCGCCAGCAGCCAAGATTGGGGACAGGGGACGGACACTGAAGCTTTCTTT.

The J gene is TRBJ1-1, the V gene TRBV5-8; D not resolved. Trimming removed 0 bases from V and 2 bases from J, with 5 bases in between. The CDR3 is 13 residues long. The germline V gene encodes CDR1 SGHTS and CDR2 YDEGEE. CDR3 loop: CASSLEPNTEAFF. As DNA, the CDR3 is TGTGCCAGCAGCTTGGAACCAAACACTGAAGCTTTCTTT.

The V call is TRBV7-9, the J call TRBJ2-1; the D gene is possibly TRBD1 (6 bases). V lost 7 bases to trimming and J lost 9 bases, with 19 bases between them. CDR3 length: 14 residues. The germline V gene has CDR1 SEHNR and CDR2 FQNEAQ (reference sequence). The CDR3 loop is CASTGTNPASEQFF. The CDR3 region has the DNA TGTGCCAGCACCGGGACAAACCCTGCCAGTGAGCAGTTCTTC.

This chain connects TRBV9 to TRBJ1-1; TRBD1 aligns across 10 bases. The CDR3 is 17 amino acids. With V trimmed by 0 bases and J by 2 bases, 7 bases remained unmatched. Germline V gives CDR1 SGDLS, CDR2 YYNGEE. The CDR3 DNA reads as TGTGCCAGCAGCGTAGCTGGGAGGACAGGGGGTAACACTGAAGCTTTCTTT. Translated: CASSVAGRTGGNTEAFF.

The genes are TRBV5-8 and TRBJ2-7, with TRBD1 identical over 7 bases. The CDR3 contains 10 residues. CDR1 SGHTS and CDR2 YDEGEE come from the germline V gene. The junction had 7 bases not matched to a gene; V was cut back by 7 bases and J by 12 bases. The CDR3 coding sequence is TGTGCCAGCGTCCGGGACAGCTCGTACTTC. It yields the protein CASVRDSSYF.

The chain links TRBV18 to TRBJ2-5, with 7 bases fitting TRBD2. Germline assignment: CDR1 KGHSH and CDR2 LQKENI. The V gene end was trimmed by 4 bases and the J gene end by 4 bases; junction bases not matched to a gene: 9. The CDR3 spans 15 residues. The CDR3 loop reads CASSLSGVGGETQYF. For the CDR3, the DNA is TGTGCCAGCTCACTGAGCGGGGTCGGTGGAGAGACCCAGTACTTC. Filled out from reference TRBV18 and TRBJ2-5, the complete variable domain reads NAGVMQNPRHLVRRRGQEARLRCSPMKGHSHVYWYRQLPEEGLKFMVYLQKENIIDESGMPKERFSAEFPKEGPSILRIQQVVRGDSAAYFCASSLSGVGGETQYFGPGTRLLVL.